One sample yielded the 31 T cell receptor beta chains listed below, sequenced in a study of beta chain features in type 1 diabetes (dated by TCRdb to 2017 to 2018). On the study overall, not on this receptor specifically: A moderate but significant shortening of TCRB CDR3 length was observed in type 1 diabetes patients in all four CD4+ subsets.

These receptors lack a known antigen. The library was prepared using the immunoSEQ multiplex PCR assay. The entire amount of isolated RNA was reverse transcribed using the High Capacity cDNA Reverse Transcription Kit, so the sequenced TCRB transcripts were expressed ones. TCRdb's version of the immuneACCESS table is confined to in-frame rearrangements and falls short of the full clone set. An unresolved V gene accounts for under half of the shortfall where checked; the remainder is of unknown origin. The sample contains over 300,000 clones, 9.3% of them found a single time. The ten largest make up roughly 1% of the sample. Sequencing used central memory CD4+ T cells from blood. These receptors were collected from a man aged 25-45 years with type 1 diabetes.

The chain recombines TRBV11-3 with TRBJ2-3, with D unclear. From germline, CDR1 is SGHNT and CDR2 YENEEA. The CDR3 spans 14 residues. Trimming stripped 3 bases from V and 4 bases from J, with 11 bases between. The CDR3 DNA reads as TGTGCCAGCAGCTTGGCATTGTCGTCAGATACGCAGTATTTT. Amino acid sequence: CASSLALSSDTQYF.

This clone was observed a few times. The rearrangement links TRBV30 to TRBJ1-1; D remains ambiguous. The V end was cut by 1 base, the J end by 11 bases, with 14 bases between. Germline lookup yields CDR1 GTSNPN and CDR2 SVGIG (reference sequence). The CDR3 contains 12 residues. The CDR3 protein is CAWSGRGVQAFF. The CDR3, as DNA: TGTGCCTGGAGTGGGCGCGGGGTTCAGGCTTTCTTT.

This clone turned up a few times. This chain connects TRBV5-1 to TRBJ1-4, with 8 positions matching TRBD1. From germline, CDR1 is SGHRS and CDR2 YFSETQ. The CDR3 is 13 residues long. The junction had 6 bases not matched to a gene; V was cut back by 4 bases and J by 10 bases. CDR3 region: CASSRGQGGKLFF. The CDR3 bases are TGCGCCAGCAGCCGCGGACAGGGCGGAAAACTGTTTTTT.

This clone turned up a few times. The J gene is TRBJ2-5, the V gene TRBV29-1; TRBD1 matches 12 bases. The last part of the DNA fits TRBJ2-7 better; the J call may be wrong. Germline V gives CDR1 SQVTM, CDR2 ANQGSEA. The CDR3 spans 14 residues. CDR3 sequence reads: CSAAGQGAFYEQYF. CDR3 nucleotide sequence: TGCAGCGCGGCGGGACAGGGGGCATTCTACGAGCAGTACTTC.

In its sample, this clone was seen a few times. The rearrangement links TRBV27 to TRBJ1-2; weak D call: TRBD1 (6 bases). The V gene lost 8 bases and the J gene lost 7 bases, with 20 bases spanning the gap. Germline loops: CDR1 MNHEY, CDR2 SMNVEV (reference sequence). This CDR3 contains 14 residues. The CDR3 sequence is CASSPGGGAGGYTF. CDR3 DNA sequence: TGTGCCAGCTCCCCTGGAGGGGGGGCTGGTGGCTACACCTTC.

The chain links TRBV30 to TRBJ1-6, with 7 bases that match TRBD1. V was pared by 8 bases and J by 7 bases, with 8 bases of the junction left unmatched. The CDR3 has 13 amino acids. Looked up from germline, CDR1 is GTSNPN and CDR2 is SVGIG (reference sequence). The CDR3 is CAGVGQENSPLHF. The CDR3 bases are TGTGCCGGAGTAGGACAGGAGAATTCACCCCTCCACTTT.

This clone was counted ten times or more. J is TRBJ1-6 and V is TRBV11-2, with no clear D. This CDR3 comprises 14 residues. With 5 bases removed from V and 0 bases from J, the gap between germline ends came to 5 bases. Germline values: CDR1 SGHAT, CDR2 FQNNGV. The CDR3 nucleotides read TGTGCCAGCAGCATTGACTCCTATAATTCACCCCTCCACTTT. This gives the protein CASSIDSYNSPLHF.

A note on this clone: The junction departs from germline at one end; a sequencing error may be responsible. The J gene is TRBJ1-1, the V gene TRBV7-8; possible D gene TRBD1, 5 bases. CDR3 length: 15 amino acids. Germline V gene lookup returns CDR1 SGHVS and CDR2 FQNEAQ. The CDR3 DNA is TGTGCCAGCAGCCTAGCGGCAGGGATGGGCACTGAAGCTTTCTTT. Encoded protein: CASSLAAGMGTEAFF. The full variable domain, in which reference TRBV7-8 and TRBJ1-1 provide the parts outside the CDR3, is GAGVSQSPRYKVAKRGQDVALRCDPISGHVSLFWYQQALGQGPEFLTYFQNEAQLDKSGLPSDRFFAERPEGSVSTLKIQRTQQEDSAVYLCASSLAAGMGTEAFFGQGTRLTVV.

This clone showed up just a few times. V gene TRBV5-1 combines with J gene TRBJ2-3; the match to TRBD1 covers 10 bases. With 4 bases clipped from V and 3 bases from J, the junction kept 5 bases outside the gene matches. The germline gives CDR1 SGHRS, CDR2 YFSETQ. The CDR3 spans 15 residues. The CDR3 reads CASSRDRGETDTQYF. CDR3 DNA sequence: TGCGCCAGCAGCCGGGACAGGGGAGAAACAGATACGCAGTATTTT.

This clone was observed many times. This chain connects TRBV5-1 to TRBJ2-3; 14 nucleotides match TRBD2. V dropped 1 base and J dropped 5; count of bases not matched to a gene: 6. There are 17 residues in the CDR3. Germline CDR1 reads SGHRS; CDR2 reads YFSETQ. This CDR3 is CASSLQTSGGALDTQYF. The CDR3 nucleotides are TGCGCCAGCAGCTTGCAGACTAGCGGGGGGGCCTTAGATACGCAGTATTTT.

The rearrangement uses TRBV28 and TRBJ2-1; D remains unclear. The V and J ends lost 1 base and 5 bases respectively, with 6 bases between them. The CDR3 has 13 residues. Germline V gene data show CDR1 as MDHEN and CDR2 as SYDVKM. DNA for the CDR3: TGTGCCAGCAGTTTATTCCAAAACAATGAGCAGTTCTTC. As protein: CASSLFQNNEQFF.

This clone was found a few times. This chain connects TRBV7-2 to TRBJ1-6, with TRBD1 identical over 7 bases. V dropped 1 base and J dropped 9; count of bases not matched to a gene: 6. The CDR3 has 15 residues. Germline CDR1 and CDR2: SGHTA and FQGNSA. The CDR3 sequence: CASSLERGRGSPLHF. The CDR3 DNA sequence: TGTGCCAGCAGCTTAGAAAGGGGGCGCGGTTCACCCCTCCACTTT.

The chain employs TRBV5-1 and TRBJ1-1; TRBD1 aligns across 7 bases. CDR1 and CDR2 from the germline V gene are SGHRS and YFSETQ. The V segment lost 7 bases and the J segment 6 bases; nucleotides outside the gene matches: 24. This CDR3 is built from 18 residues. CDR3 residues: CASHYAGGAGVETAEAFF. CDR3 bases: TGCGCCAGCCATTATGCAGGGGGAGCGGGTGTCGAAACCGCTGAAGCTTTCTTT.

The chain joins TRBV5-1 to TRBJ2-7; 8 nucleotides agree with TRBD1. After removal of 3 bases from V and 6 bases from J, the junction contained 8 bases not matched to a gene. Germline V gives CDR1 SGHRS, CDR2 YFSETQ. The CDR3 is 14 amino acids. In DNA form, the CDR3 reads TGCGCCAGCAGCTATCAAGACAGGGGTCCCGAGCAGTACTTC. Translation: CASSYQDRGPEQYF.

This clone occurred a few times. The V call is TRBV30, the J call TRBJ1-2; no firm D call. CDR3 length: 14 residues. Trimming removed 6 bases from V and 4 bases from J, with 18 bases in between. Germline V gene lookup returns CDR1 GTSNPN and CDR2 SVGIG (reference sequence). The CDR3 DNA is TGTGCCTGCACGACTGACTCAGGTAGCTATGGCTACACCTTC. Amino acids: CACTTDSGSYGYTF.

The chain employs TRBV25-1 and TRBJ1-1, with a tentative D call TRBD1 (5 bases). Germline lookup yields CDR1 MGHDK and CDR2 SYGVNS. This CDR3 comprises 16 residues. V dropped 2 bases and J dropped 2 bases, with 15 bases sitting between them. The CDR3 DNA reads TGTGCCAGCAGTGAACGGGCAGGGCGAATCAACACTGAAGCTTTCTTT. It yields the protein CASSERAGRINTEAFF.

This clone was counted between two and nine times. CDR3 bases: TGTGCCAGCAGCTCCCCATCGGGGGGCGCCCACAATGAGCAGTTCTTC. It translates to CASSSPSGGAHNEQFF. The V and J genes are TRBV7-9 and TRBJ2-1, with D possibly being TRBD2 (7 bases). Per the germline V gene, CDR1 is SEHNR and CDR2 is FQNEAQ (reference sequence). The CDR3 covers 16 residues. The germline V and J ends were trimmed by 4 bases and 5 bases, with 18 bases remaining between them.

This clone was observed a few times. The rearrangement joins TRBV25-1 to TRBJ2-5, with TRBD2 matching over 12 bases. The CDR3 consists of 17 residues. Looked up from germline, CDR1 is MGHDK and CDR2 is SYGVNS. V was pared by 3 bases and J by 4 bases, with 9 bases of the junction left unmatched. The CDR3 bases are TGTGCCAGCAGTGAGCCGACTAGCGGGGGAGTCCGAGAGACCCAGTACTTC. As protein: CASSEPTSGGVRETQYF.

This clone has just a few counts. V usage is TRBV19 and J usage is TRBJ1-1; D unclear. CDR1 LNHDA and CDR2 SQIVND come from the germline V gene (reference sequence). Trimming cost V 4 bases and J 0 bases, with 6 bases left between them. This CDR3 contains 13 residues. In DNA form, the CDR3 reads TGTGCCAGTAGTAGGAGTATGAACACTGAAGCTTTCTTT. Protein: CASSRSMNTEAFF.

This clone has at least ten counts. This chain uses TRBV18 with TRBJ2-2, with D perhaps matching TRBD1 (5 bases). The V and J ends lost 4 bases and 5 bases respectively, with 8 bases between them. The germline CDR1 and CDR2 sequences are KGHSH and LQKENI. The CDR3 covers 13 residues. The CDR3, as DNA: TGTGCCAGCTCACTGGACATGACCGGGGAGCTGTTTTTT. Its protein product is CASSLDMTGELFF.

This sequence joins TRBV5-1 and TRBJ2-7; 9 positions agree with TRBD1. The CDR3 sequence is 14 residues long. CDR1 and CDR2 from the germline V gene are SGHRS and YFSETQ. V shed 3 bases and J 3 bases; nucleotides not matched to a gene: 4. This CDR3 reads CASSWTGELYEQYF. The CDR3 nucleotides are TGCGCCAGCAGCTGGACAGGGGAACTCTACGAGCAGTACTTC.

This clone showed up many times. V usage is TRBV7-9 and J usage is TRBJ2-2, with D possibly TRBD2 on 6 matching bases. V was shortened by 11 bases and J by 6 bases, with 13 bases between the two germline ends. Germline V CDR1 and CDR2: SEHNR, FQNEAQ (reference sequence). This CDR3 is 12 amino acids long. The CDR3 sequence is CAPGGGSGELFF. The CDR3 DNA reads as TGTGCCCCCGGCGGAGGGTCCGGGGAGCTGTTTTTT.

This clone appeared many times. The chain is built from TRBV4-3 and TRBJ1-1, with D perhaps TRBD1 (5 bases). This CDR3 has 13 amino acids. V was shortened by 4 bases and J by 1 base, with 7 bases between the two germline ends. CDR1 is LGHNA and CDR2 is YSLEER in the germline V gene. CDR3 nucleotide sequence: TGCGCCAGCAGCCGGGACCGGAACACTGAAGCTTTCTTT. Its translation: CASSRDRNTEAFF.

This rearrangement joins TRBV7-2 to TRBJ2-5, with TRBD2 matching 11 bases. Trimming at V came to 5 bases and at J to 0 bases, leaving 5 bases not matched to a gene. The length of the CDR3 is 16 residues. Germline V CDR1 and CDR2: SGHTA, FQGNSA. CDR3 region: CASSVGTSGYQETQYF. CDR3 in DNA: TGTGCCAGCAGCGTCGGGACTAGCGGCTACCAAGAGACCCAGTACTTC.

The sample holds a few counts of this clone. V and J are TRBV11-2 and TRBJ2-1, with 13 bases lining up with TRBD2. The CDR3 is 16 residues long. The junction had 8 bases not matched to a gene; V was cut back by 5 bases and J by 7 bases. Looked up from germline, CDR1 is SGHAT and CDR2 is FQNNGV. The CDR3 region has the DNA TGTGCCAGCAGCCCACGACTAGCGGGGGGCGGAAATGAGCAGTTCTTC. Translated: CASSPRLAGGGNEQFF. Variable domain in full (rest from reference TRBV11-2 and TRBJ2-1): EAGVAQSPRYKIIEKRQSVAFWCNPISGHATLYWYQQILGQGPKLLIQFQNNGVVDDSQLPKDRFSAERLKGVDSTLKIQPAKLEDSAVYLCASSPRLAGGGNEQFFGPGTRLTVL.

The chain is built from TRBV7-9 and TRBJ1-2; unclear D gene. Germline V gene lookup returns CDR1 SEHNR and CDR2 FQNEAQ (reference sequence). The V gene lost 1 base and the J gene lost 4 bases, with 10 bases spanning the gap. CDR3 size: 14 residues. The CDR3 reads CASSLGDKLYGYTF. As DNA, the CDR3 is TGTGCCAGCAGCTTAGGAGACAAGCTCTATGGCTACACCTTC.

This chain links TRBV29-1 with TRBJ1-2, with D perhaps TRBD1 (6 bases). V gave up 4 bases and J gave up 7 bases, with 13 bases separating them. The germline V gene encodes CDR1 SQVTM and CDR2 ANQGSEA. The CDR3 is 12 amino acids. In DNA form, the CDR3 reads TGCAGCGTTGGAACGGGGGCGAGTGGCTACACCTTC. Protein product: CSVGTGASGYTF. Full variable domain (outside the CDR3, taken from reference TRBV29-1 and TRBJ1-2): SAVISQKPSRDICQRGTSLTIQCQVDSQVTMMFWYRQQPGQSLTLIATANQGSEATYESGFVIDKFPISRPNLTFSTLTVSNMSPEDSSIYLCSVGTGASGYTFGSGTRLTVV.

This clone was recorded a few times. V gene TRBV30 combines with J gene TRBJ2-3; 10 nucleotides agree with TRBD1. With 5 bases clipped from V and 3 bases from J, the junction kept 2 bases outside the gene matches. This CDR3 has 13 amino acids. The germline CDR1 and CDR2 sequences are GTSNPN and SVGIG (reference sequence). For the CDR3, the DNA is TGTGCCTGGGACAGGGGGCAAACAGATACGCAGTATTTT. This encodes CAWDRGQTDTQYF.

This clone was seen only a few times. The rearrangement uses TRBV7-2 and TRBJ2-7, with D possibly being TRBD1 or TRBD2 (5 bases each). The germline V gene has CDR1 SGHTA and CDR2 FQGNSA. The CDR3 covers 15 residues. Deletions cut 2 bases from V and 0 bases from J, with 11 bases between. For the CDR3, the DNA is TGTGCCAGCAGCTTAAGAGGGGTGAGCTCCTACGAGCAGTACTTC. Translated, it gives CASSLRGVSSYEQYF.

This sequence joins TRBV2 and TRBJ2-3, with 8 nucleotides matching TRBD2. V was clipped by 5 bases and J by 5 bases; unmatched bases: 9. The CDR3 extends over 15 amino acids. Germline loops: CDR1 SNHLY, CDR2 FYNNEI. CDR3 in amino acids: CASSLTGGQGDTQYF. DNA of the CDR3: TGTGCCAGCAGTCTGACGGGGGGGCAGGGAGATACGCAGTATTTT. Filled out from reference TRBV2 and TRBJ2-3, the complete variable domain reads EPEVTQTPSHQVTQMGQEVILRCVPISNHLYFYWYRQILGQKVEFLVSFYNNEISEKSEIFDDQFSVERPDGSNFTLKIRSTKLEDSAMYFCASSLTGGQGDTQYFGPGTRLTVL.

Comments on this clone: The same CDR3 also results from other DNA sequences found in this sample. The V and J genes are TRBV11-2 and TRBJ2-7; D is undetermined. Deletions cut 1 base from V and 0 bases from J, with 4 bases between. This CDR3 is 13 amino acids long. Germline CDR1 reads SGHAT; CDR2 reads FQNNGV. The CDR3 DNA reads as TGTGCCAGCAGCTTAGCCACCTCCTACGAGCAGTACTTC. It encodes CASSLATSYEQYF. The variable domain in full, with the rest retrieved from reference TRBV11-2 and TRBJ2-7, is EAGVAQSPRYKIIEKRQSVAFWCNPISGHATLYWYQQILGQGPKLLIQFQNNGVVDDSQLPKDRFSAERLKGVDSTLKIQPAKLEDSAVYLCASSLATSYEQYFGPGTRLTVT.